The sequence of this T cell receptor (beta chain) was determined in a study of T cell changes during pregnancy in multiple sclerosis. The germline gives CDR1 MDHEN, CDR2 SYDVKM. This CDR3 has 14 amino acids. V dropped 3 bases and J dropped 6 bases, with 14 bases sitting between them. Profiled with immunoSEQ multiplex PCR; TCRdb holds only in-frame clones, not every one. The repertoire holds about 68,000 clones, with 90% to 95% as singletons. The sequence was obtained from a female donor in good health, enrolled as a control in a pregnancy study. V is TRBV28 and J is TRBJ1-2, with D possibly being TRBD1 (6 bases). The sequencing here drew on peripheral blood, taken in the second trimester of pregnancy. CDR3 nucleotide sequence: TGTGCCAGCAGTTTCCCCGGGACAAAGGATGGCTACACCTTC. Translation gives CASSFPGTKDGYTF.